The 26 T cell receptor beta chains listed next were all sequenced from one sample in a study of blood T cell repertoires in COVID-19. The protocol was immunoSEQ multiplex PCR, while the TCRdb copy is restricted to in-frame clones and leaves out a portion. This sample has about 120,000 clones; just under 80% occur once, and the top ten carry 16%. Source material: peripheral blood. The source of these receptors is a man in his 60s with active or convalescent COVID-19.

This chain connects TRBV7-9 to TRBJ2-2; 11 bases agree with TRBD2. J gave up 5 bases and V 3 bases, and 2 bases lay outside the gene matches. This CDR3 has 15 amino acids. CDR1 is SEHNR, CDR2 FQNEAQ, per germline (reference sequence). The CDR3 sequence is CASSFSGRGTGELFF. The CDR3 DNA reads TGTGCCAGCAGCTTTAGCGGGAGGGGTACCGGGGAGCTGTTTTTT.

This chain uses TRBV24-1 with TRBJ2-1; TRBD1 agrees at 10 bases. The length of the CDR3 is 16 residues. Germline V lookup: CDR1 KGHDR, CDR2 SFDVKD. V shed 0 bases, J shed 7 bases, and the junction held 5 bases outside the gene matches. The CDR3 DNA follows: TGTGCCACCAGTGATTTGCAGACAGGGGGCCGGAATGAGCAGTTCTTC. Protein sequence: CATSDLQTGGRNEQFF.

V usage is TRBV5-1 and J usage is TRBJ2-7, with D possibly matching TRBD2 (7 bases). Per germline, CDR1 SGHRS and CDR2 YFSETQ. The CDR3 spans 15 residues. The V end lost 1 base, the J end lost 4 bases, and 15 bases lay between the germline ends. The CDR3 is CASSLPGLGGYEQYF. The CDR3 DNA reads TGCGCCAGCAGCTTGCCAGGACTAGGGGGGTACGAGCAGTACTTC.

V is TRBV20-1 and J is TRBJ2-3; D uncertain. The V and J ends lost 3 bases and 4 bases respectively, with 5 bases between them. The CDR3 totals 11 residues. Per the germline V gene, CDR1 is DFQATT and CDR2 is SNEGSKA (reference sequence). The CDR3 region has the DNA TGCAGTGCTAGCCCATCAGATACGCAGTATTTT. Its translation is CSASPSDTQYF.

This clone showed up just once. The V and J genes are TRBV3-1 (or the pseudogene TRBV3-2) and TRBJ2-4, with D possibly matching TRBD1 (6 bases). CDR3 length: 12 amino acids. The V end lost 1 base, the J end lost 16 bases, and 14 bases lay between the germline ends. Germline CDR1 is LGHDT and CDR2 is YNNKEL (reference sequence). The DNA of the CDR3 is TGTGCCAGCAGCCAAGGAACAGGGATTATTTACTTC. Translated: CASSQGTGIIYF.

This clone appeared a single time. The J gene is TRBJ2-5, the V gene TRBV5-4, with 7 positions matching TRBD2. The ends lost 4 bases at V and 2 bases at J; junction bases unmatched: 8. Per the germline V gene, CDR1 is SGHNT and CDR2 is YYREEE (reference sequence). The CDR3 runs 15 residues. CDR3 amino acids: CASSLGGAGQETQYF. CDR3 sequence (DNA): TGTGCCAGCAGCCTGGGCGGAGCGGGACAAGAGACCCAGTACTTC.

Written as DNA, the CDR3 is TGCGCCAGCACCTCCCCCCCAGAGGGTCTCGAAGGAAACACCATATATTTT. Translation gives CASTSPPEGLEGNTIYF. The V call is TRBV10-1, the J call TRBJ1-3, with D unresolved. With 7 bases removed from V and 4 bases from J, the gap between germline ends came to 23 bases. CDR1 is WNHNN, CDR2 SYGVQD, per germline (reference sequence). This CDR3 has 17 residues.

V and J are TRBV28 and TRBJ1-5; D gene ambiguous. Germline CDR1 reads MDHEN; CDR2 reads SYDVKM. The CDR3 loop spans 14 amino acids. V was clipped by 7 bases and J by 3 bases, with 13 bases between them. As DNA, the CDR3 is TGTGCCAGCAATACACGAGCGGTCAATCAGCCCCAGCATTTT. Translated, it gives CASNTRAVNQPQHF.

The V call is TRBV5-8, the J call TRBJ2-5, with D unclear. Trimming took off 0 bases at V and 4 bases at J, with 7 bases between the two ends. The germline V gene has CDR1 SGHTS and CDR2 YDEGEE. The CDR3 runs to 13 residues. DNA for the CDR3: TGTGCCAGCAGCTTGGCCTTCAGAGAGACCCAGTACTTC. Residues: CASSLAFRETQYF.

The chain links TRBV3-1 (or the pseudogene TRBV3-2) to TRBJ2-3; D unresolved. Trimming took 0 bases from V and 2 from J, leaving 9 bases between them. The V gene's germline CDR1 is LGHDT and CDR2 YNNKEL (reference sequence). The CDR3 totals 15 residues. The CDR3 DNA is TGTGCCAGCAGCCAAGATCTATACCCCACAGATACGCAGTATTTT. As protein: CASSQDLYPTDTQYF.

The gene calls are TRBV10-1 and TRBJ2-2, with D perhaps matching TRBD2 (8 bases). The CDR3 is made up of 23 amino acids. V gave up 0 bases and J gave up 3 bases, with 32 bases separating them. The germline V gene encodes CDR1 WNHNN and CDR2 SYGVQD (reference sequence). For the CDR3, the DNA is TGCGCCAGCAGTGAGTCTCGAGCCAGGGGGTCTAGCGGGCTAGCATGCTACACCGGGGAGCTGTTTTTT. It encodes CASSESRARGSSGLACYTGELFF.

The gene calls are TRBV2 and TRBJ2-6, with 8 nucleotides matching TRBD2. V lost 6 bases, J lost 0 bases, and 7 bases stayed unmatched. The CDR3 contains 17 residues. CDR1 and CDR2 from the germline V gene are SNHLY and FYNNEI. The CDR3 here is CASSRSGAGSGANVLTF. The CDR3 DNA reads TGTGCCAGCAGCCGTAGCGGGGCCGGCTCTGGGGCCAACGTCCTGACTTTC. The variable domain in full, completed from reference TRBV2 and TRBJ2-6, reads EPEVTQTPSHQVTQMGQEVILRCVPISNHLYFYWYRQILGQKVEFLVSFYNNEISEKSEIFDDQFSVERPDGSNFTLKIRSTKLEDSAMYFCASSRSGAGSGANVLTFGAGSRLTVL.

This clone was detected a few times. CDR3 in DNA: TGTGCCTGGAGTGTCTGGGGCAGAACCCCTGGAAACACCATATATTTT. It specifies CAWSVWGRTPGNTIYF. This chain links TRBV30 with TRBJ1-3; perhaps TRBD1 as D (5 bases). V was pared by 0 bases and J by 2 bases, with 14 bases between. Germline V lookup: CDR1 GTSNPN, CDR2 SVGIG (reference sequence). This CDR3 region has 16 residues.

Only a few counts were recorded for this clone. The V gene is TRBV27, the J gene TRBJ2-6; D might be TRBD1 (6 bases). The ends were cut back, 8 bases at V and 3 bases at J, with 11 bases in the middle. Germline CDR1 is MNHEY and CDR2 is SMNVEV (reference sequence). The CDR3 runs to 14 residues. Written as DNA, the CDR3 is TGTGCCAGCCAAAACAGGGTTGGGGCCAACGTCCTGACTTTC. It codes for CASQNRVGANVLTF.

The chain joins TRBV5-1 to TRBJ1-4; D is undetermined. The germline V gene encodes CDR1 SGHRS and CDR2 YFSETQ. Trimming removed 4 bases from V and 3 bases from J, with 13 bases in between. This CDR3 spans 15 amino acids. In DNA form, the CDR3 reads TGCGCCAGCAGCCTATACAGCCCGGCTAATGAAAAACTGTTTTTT. This encodes CASSLYSPANEKLFF.

This rearrangement joins TRBV29-1 to TRBJ2-5; D is unresolved. The germline gives CDR1 SQVTM, CDR2 ANQGSEA. V gave up 7 bases and J gave up 1 base, with 7 bases separating them. The CDR3 runs 11 residues. As DNA, the CDR3 is TGCAGCGGACGGGTCCAAGAGACCCAGTACTTC. Protein sequence: CSGRVQETQYF.

V and J are TRBV19 and TRBJ2-3, with TRBD2 identical over 7 bases. CDR3 length equals 14 residues. V trimming: 0 bases; J trimming: 6 bases; junction bases outside the gene matches: 3. The germline V gene encodes CDR1 LNHDA and CDR2 SQIVND (reference sequence). CDR3: CASSIDPREDTQYF. CDR3 bases: TGTGCCAGTAGTATAGATCCGCGGGAGGATACGCAGTATTTT.

This sequence joins TRBV7-2 and TRBJ2-3, with 7 bases that match TRBD1. V dropped 5 bases and J dropped 5; count of bases not matched to a gene: 7. Per germline, CDR1 SGHTA and CDR2 FQGNSA. The CDR3 has 14 residues. The DNA of the CDR3 is TGTGCCAGCAGCCTCGACAGGGCCGAAGATACGCAGTATTTT. Its protein is CASSLDRAEDTQYF.

V is TRBV6-4 and J is TRBJ1-3; weak D call: TRBD1 (5 bases). The germline V and J ends were trimmed by 7 bases and 4 bases, with 14 bases remaining between them. CDR1 is MRHNA, CDR2 SNTAGT, per germline. The CDR3 is 14 residues long. This CDR3 is CASMGGDVGNTIYF. The CDR3 nucleotides read TGTGCCAGCATGGGGGGAGACGTCGGAAACACCATATATTTT.

This sequence joins TRBV19 and TRBJ2-7, with 7 bases fitting TRBD1. From germline, CDR1 is LNHDA and CDR2 SQIVND (reference sequence). This CDR3 has 15 amino acids. The V segment lost 5 bases and the J segment 2 bases; nucleotides outside the gene matches: 9. The CDR3 coding sequence is TGTGCCAGTAGTTACATGGACAGGAACCCCTACGAGCAGTACTTC. Translation gives CASSYMDRNPYEQYF.

The CDR3 DNA follows: TGTGCCTGGAGGGTGGGGGACTTCAACAATGAGCAGTTCTTC. Encoded protein: CAWRVGDFNNEQFF. The chain uses TRBV30 and TRBJ2-1; D possibly corresponds to TRBD2 (6 bases). The germline gives CDR1 GTSNPN, CDR2 SVGIG (reference sequence). This CDR3 is 14 amino acids long. Deletions cut 3 bases from V and 5 bases from J, with 14 bases between.

J is TRBJ2-7 and V is TRBV6-7; the D gene is possibly TRBD1 (6 bases). TRBV6-7 is labeled an ORF, and its function is uncertain. This CDR3 is 14 amino acids long. Trimming cost V 6 bases and J 9 bases, with 21 bases left between them. CDR3 residues: CASRTGQHLRGQYF. DNA for the CDR3: TGTGCCAGCAGGACAGGACAGCACCTACGAGGGCAGTACTTC.

The chain is built from TRBV11-3 and TRBJ2-1, with TRBD2 identical over 7 bases. Germline V CDR1 and CDR2: SGHNT, YENEEA. V shed 1 base and J 0 bases; nucleotides not matched to a gene: 3. This CDR3 comprises 16 residues. CDR3 residues: CASSLGTSDSYNEQFF. In DNA form, the CDR3 reads TGTGCCAGCAGCTTAGGAACTAGCGACTCCTACAATGAGCAGTTCTTC.

The rearrangement joins TRBV5-6 to TRBJ2-5, with D possibly matching TRBD2 (6 bases). The CDR3 extends over 15 amino acids. Germline V gives CDR1 SGHDT, CDR2 YYEEEE. V lost 4 bases, J lost 1 base, and 14 bases lay in between. CDR3 bases: TGTGCCAGCAGCATTGCCGCCGGGGGCCAAGAGACCCAGTACTTC. Its translation is CASSIAAGGQETQYF.

This sequence joins TRBV7-2 and TRBJ1-1; weak D call: TRBD1 (6 bases). V was clipped by 5 bases and J by 8 bases, with 15 bases between them. The germline V gene encodes CDR1 SGHTA and CDR2 FQGNSA. The length of the CDR3 is 13 residues. The CDR3 is CASSPNREREAFF. The DNA for the CDR3 is TGTGCCAGCAGCCCTAACAGGGAGAGGGAAGCTTTCTTT.

The chain couples TRBV12-5 to TRBJ2-5; 9 nucleotides match TRBD2. In germline, CDR1 is LGHNT, CDR2 FRNRAP. The CDR3 loop spans 14 amino acids. With 5 bases clipped from V and 5 bases from J, the junction kept 6 bases outside the gene matches. CDR3 region: CASGPGSGSETQYF. CDR3 coding DNA: TGTGCTAGTGGTCCGGGTAGCGGGAGTGAGACCCAGTACTTC.